This record concerns one T cell receptor beta chain sequence. This clone occurred a few times. Its binding antigen is unknown. There are no base qualities to consult, and no much larger clone falls within one base. Other DNA sequences of this sample code for an identical CDR3. Reading the label with the study, this specimen's time point is: blood from clinic visit 5 months post-surgery; TSC patient then seizure free. The surgery cases with the highest brain T cell transcript signatures were chosen for TCR beta chain sequencing of brain tissue, and also of blood when blood was available. Before surgery, the patients had been given at least one anti-epileptic drug. The TCR-sequenced patients were children whose drug-resistant epilepsy was caused by tuberous sclerosis complex, focal cortical dysplasia, Rasmussen encephalitis or hemimegalencephaly. The Monarch genomic DNA purification kit was used to extract bulk genomic DNA from unsorted brain tissue and whole blood.

TCR beta chain sequences were generated from genomic DNA using the immunoSEQ assay. The original pipeline was this. CDR3 sequences that did not begin with the conserved framework cysteine at position 104 were removed by hand. Clonality was calculated as one minus the normalized Shannon's Diversity Index, with values ranging from 0 (maximal diversity) to 1 (oligoclonal). Chi-squared comparison-of-proportions tests were used to check whether the frequency of the same CDR3 differed between samples, for example brain versus blood. Public clonotypes were found by searching immuneACCESS, and the VDJdb browser was used to assess similarity to known antiviral clonotypes. Not all clones reach the TCRdb copy of this immuneACCESS table, which keeps in-frame sequences only. Checked studies attribute under half of the gap to unresolved V genes and leave the rest unexplained. V and J calls and clone size are copied from that table; D and trimming were computed from the DNA. The sample contains about 340,000 clones, nearly 95% of them found a single time. The top ten hold roughly 6% of the sample.

The data belong to a study of brain T cells in children with intractable seizures (dated by TCRdb to about 2021). The study in broad terms: A NanoString immunology panel was first used to screen resected brain tissue from roughly 52 pediatric epilepsy surgery cases for immune gene transcripts. Among the 12 selected surgery cases, eight also had pre-surgery blood sequenced, leaving four with brain tissue only.

What the authors observed across the whole study: Because sequencing depth differed between pre- and post-surgery blood, the absence of clones from the pre-surgery sample may reflect undersampling. Viral specificity was inferred solely from CDR3 sequence similarity, and the HCMV serostatus of the patients was not known.

This clonotype was obtained from a boy younger than two with tuberous sclerosis and intractable seizures. Sequencing was performed on peripheral blood, taken more than 4 months after surgery.

DNA sequence: TGTGCCAGCAGCCAAGTGAGAAAGACCCAGTACTTC. This encodes CASSQVRKTQYF. The chain couples TRBV3-1 (or the pseudogene TRBV3-2) to TRBJ2-5, with the D gene too uncertain to name. The CDR3, from cysteine to phenylalanine, totals 12 residues. The entry retains the CDR3 DNA only, 36 bases that are in frame from base 1. V is reduced by 1 base and J by 6 bases, leaving a spacing of 6 bases between them. The CDR1 and CDR2 encoded by the germline V gene (reference sequence) are LGHDT and YNNKEL.